This TCR beta chain was obtained from a study of blood T cell repertoires in COVID-19. Across the whole study: From the United States, Italy and Spain came samples of acute and convalescent COVID-19. PBMCs, B-cell-depleted T cells, or T cells provided the cDNA or gDNA that made up the material.

Per the original data handling: Counts of nucleated cells, estimated from reference gene primer amplification, were obtained. Clones were sequenced by immunoSEQ multiplex PCR, and TCRdb holds only the in-frame ones, with some missing. V and J calls and clone size are copied from that table; D and trimming were computed from the DNA. Of 300,000 or so clones listed, 70% to 90% are singletons. CDR1 and CDR2 from the germline V gene are KGHSH and LQKENI. The CDR3 contains 17 residues. V dropped 5 bases and J dropped 1 base, with 20 bases sitting between them. Sequenced input: peripheral blood. V and J are TRBV18 and TRBJ1-1; D unresolved. This TCR derives from a woman between 40 and 55 years old with acute or convalescent COVID-19. In DNA form, the CDR3 reads TGTGCCAGCTCAGGTCCCTCGGCGGGATACGGGAACACTGAAGCTTTCTTT. This gives the protein CASSGPSAGYGNTEAFF. The full variable domain, with the rest looked up from reference TRBV18 and TRBJ1-1, is NAGVMQNPRHLVRRRGQEARLRCSPMKGHSHVYWYRQLPEEGLKFMVYLQKENIIDESGMPKERFSAEFPKEGPSILRIQQVVRGDSAAYFCASSGPSAGYGNTEAFFGQGTRLTVV.